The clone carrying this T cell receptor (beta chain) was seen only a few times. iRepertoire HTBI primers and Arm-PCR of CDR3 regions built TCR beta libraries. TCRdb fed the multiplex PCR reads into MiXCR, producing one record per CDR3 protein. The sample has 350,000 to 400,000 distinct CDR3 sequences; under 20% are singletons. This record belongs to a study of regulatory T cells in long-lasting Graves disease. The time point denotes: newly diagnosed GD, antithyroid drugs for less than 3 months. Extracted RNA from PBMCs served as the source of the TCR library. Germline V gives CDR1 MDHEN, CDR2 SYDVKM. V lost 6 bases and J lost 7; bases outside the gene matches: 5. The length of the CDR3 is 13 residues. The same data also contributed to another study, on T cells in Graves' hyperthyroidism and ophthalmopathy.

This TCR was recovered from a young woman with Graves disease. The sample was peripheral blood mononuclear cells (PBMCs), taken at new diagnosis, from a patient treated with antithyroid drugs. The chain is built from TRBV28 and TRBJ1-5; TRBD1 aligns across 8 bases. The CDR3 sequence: CASSTGGSQPQHF. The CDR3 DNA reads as TGTGCCAGCAGCACAGGGGGTAGCCAGCCCCAGCATTTT. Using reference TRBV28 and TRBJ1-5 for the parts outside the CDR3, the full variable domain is DVKVTQSSRYLVKRTGEKVFLECVQDMDHENMFWYRQDPGLGLRLIYFSYDVKMKEKGDIPEGYSVSREKKERFSLILESASTNQTSMYLCASSTGGSQPQHFGDGTRLSIL.